This TCR beta chain stems from a study of blood T cell repertoires in COVID-19. Study as a whole: Samples came from the United States, Italy and Spain, spanning acute and convalescent COVID-19. Sample material is recorded as cDNA or gDNA derived from T cells, B-cell-depleted T cells, or PBMCs.

The length of the CDR3 is 16 residues. Between the trimmed V and J ends, which lost 3 bases and 3 bases, there was a span of 14 bases. Germline CDR1 LNHDA, CDR2 SQIVND (reference sequence). Original processing methods: Scientists estimated how many nucleated cells there were by amplifying reference gene primers. Only in-frame clones appear in the TCRdb table, and some are missing; sequencing was by immunoSEQ multiplex PCR. V, J and clone size were drawn from that table, and D and trimming were deduced from the DNA. The sample shows 110,000 or so clones, 85% of them seen only once. Specimen: peripheral blood. The TCR was taken from a man in his 60s with acute or convalescent COVID-19. The chain has TRBV19 and TRBJ1-4; D not certain. The CDR3 DNA follows: TGTGCCAGTAGTATTAGTACCACAACAGCTAATGAAAAACTGTTTTTT. It codes for CASSISTTTANEKLFF.